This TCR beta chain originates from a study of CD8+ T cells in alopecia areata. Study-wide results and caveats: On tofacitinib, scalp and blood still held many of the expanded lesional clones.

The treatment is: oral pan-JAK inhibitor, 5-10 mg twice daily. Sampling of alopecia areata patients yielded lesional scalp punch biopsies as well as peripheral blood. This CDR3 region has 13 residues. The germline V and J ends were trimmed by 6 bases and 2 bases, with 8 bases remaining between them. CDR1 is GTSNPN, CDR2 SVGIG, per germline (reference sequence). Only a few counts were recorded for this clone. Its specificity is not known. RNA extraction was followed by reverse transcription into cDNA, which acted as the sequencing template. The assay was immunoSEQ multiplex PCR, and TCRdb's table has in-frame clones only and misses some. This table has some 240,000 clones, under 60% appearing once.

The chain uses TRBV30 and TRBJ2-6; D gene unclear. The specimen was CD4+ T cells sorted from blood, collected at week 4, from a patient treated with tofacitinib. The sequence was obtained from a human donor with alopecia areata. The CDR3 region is CACYGPGANVLTF. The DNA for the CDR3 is TGTGCCTGTTATGGCCCTGGGGCCAACGTCCTGACTTTC.